A selection of T cell receptor beta chains follows, all from one sample in a study of CD4+ T cells in melanoma. Profiling relied on immunoSEQ multiplex PCR, and the TCRdb table lists in-frame clones only, not all of them. The repertoire holds some 110,000 clones, with around 92% as singletons. The specimen sequenced was peripheral blood. These receptors originate from a human donor with melanoma. CDR3s include the opening cysteine and the closing phenylalanine or tryptophan. Each record gives: D gene, J gene, clone size, V gene, CDR3 protein, CDR3 DNA. A D gene is named only where the DNA matches it firmly. Size tells how often a clone was seen (once, few, many) or the class of an expanded clone, and some rows leave it out.

TRBD1	TRBJ1-1	.	TRBV18	CASSSRPGTGNTEAFF	TGTGCCAGCTCATCACGACCCGGGACAGGGAACACTGAAGCTTTCTTT
.	TRBJ1-5	.	TRBV19	CASTARADIQPQHF	TGTGCCAGTACCGCAAGGGCGGATATCCAGCCCCAGCATTTT
.	TRBJ1-4	.	TRBV6-6	CASSANEKLFF	TGTGCCAGCAGTGCAAATGAAAAACTGTTTTTT
.	TRBJ2-7	.	TRBV9	CASSVGSGGKVYEQYF	TGTGCCAGCAGCGTAGGGAGTGGTGGCAAGGTATACGAGCAGTACTTC
TRBD1	TRBJ2-2	few	TRBV2	CASSQQGVHGELFF	TGTGCCAGCAGTCAACAGGGGGTACACGGGGAGCTGTTTTTT
TRBD2	TRBJ2-1	once	TRBV6-4	CASRTSGSNEQFF	TGTGCCAGCAGGACTAGCGGAAGCAATGAGCAGTTCTTC
.	TRBJ1-2	.	TRBV5-5	CASSLGAPNRGYTF	TGTGCCAGCAGCTTGGGAGCACCAAACCGTGGCTACACCTTC
.	TRBJ1-5	.	TRBV2	CASSEVAGNQPQHF	TGTGCCAGCAGTGAAGTGGCAGGGAATCAGCCCCAGCATTTT
TRBD1	TRBJ2-5	.	TRBV15	CATSREPTGETQYF	TGTGCCACCAGCAGAGAGCCGACAGGGGAGACCCAGTACTTC
TRBD2	TRBJ2-7	.	TRBV27	CASSLHGGTSYEQYF	TGTGCCAGCAGTTTGCACGGGGGGACCAGCTACGAGCAGTACTTC
TRBD1	TRBJ1-5	.	TRBV6-6	CASSRHGQAANQPQHF	TGTGCCAGCAGTCGGCATGGACAGGCCGCCAATCAGCCCCAGCATTTT
.	TRBJ2-2	.	TRBV6-1	CASRGSPNTGELFF	TGTGCCAGTCGGGGCAGTCCGAACACCGGGGAGCTGTTTTTT
TRBD2	TRBJ2-5	once	TRBV5-6	CASSFGGGDETQYF	TGTGCCAGCAGCTTCGGGGGGGGTGACGAGACCCAGTACTTC
.	TRBJ2-7	.	TRBV5-5	CASSLIPGADAQYF	TGTGCCAGCAGCTTGATTCCAGGGGCAGATGCGCAGTACTTC
TRBD1	TRBJ2-4	.	TRBV27	CASSSGTGRAKNIQYF	TGTGCCAGCAGTTCCGGGACAGGGAGAGCCAAAAACATTCAGTACTTC
TRBD1	TRBJ2-7	.	TRBV4-3	CASSQASRGRSYEQYF	TGCGCCAGCAGCCAAGCGTCCAGGGGGCGCTCCTACGAGCAGTACTTC